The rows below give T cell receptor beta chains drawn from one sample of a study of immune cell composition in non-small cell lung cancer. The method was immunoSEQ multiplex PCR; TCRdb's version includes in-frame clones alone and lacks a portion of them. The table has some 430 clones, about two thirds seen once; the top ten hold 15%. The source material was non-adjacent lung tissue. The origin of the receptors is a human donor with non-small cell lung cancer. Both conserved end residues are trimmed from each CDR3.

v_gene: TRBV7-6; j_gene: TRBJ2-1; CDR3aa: ASSLINNEQF
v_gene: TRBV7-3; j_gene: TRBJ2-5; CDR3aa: ASSAGGQKTQY
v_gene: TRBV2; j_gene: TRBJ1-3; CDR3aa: ASSLQGTGNTIY
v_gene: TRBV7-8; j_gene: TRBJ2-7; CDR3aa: ASSLHQGPSYEQY
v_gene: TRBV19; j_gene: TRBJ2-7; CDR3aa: ASSIAIYSYEQY
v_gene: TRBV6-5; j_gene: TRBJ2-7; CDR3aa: ASRSLRGEQY
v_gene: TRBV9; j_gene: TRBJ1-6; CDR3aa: ASSPYRGLDSPLH
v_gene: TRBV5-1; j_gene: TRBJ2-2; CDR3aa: ASSPEGTGELF
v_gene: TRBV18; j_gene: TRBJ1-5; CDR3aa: ASSPPRTVSNQPQH
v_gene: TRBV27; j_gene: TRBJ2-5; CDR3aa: ASSHTSRAILKETQY
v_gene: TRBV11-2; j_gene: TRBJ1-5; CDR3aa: ASSLGDRQPQH
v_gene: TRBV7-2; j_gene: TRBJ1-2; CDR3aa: ASSRDSYGYT
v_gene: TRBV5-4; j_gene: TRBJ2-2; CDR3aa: ASSLGQDTGELF
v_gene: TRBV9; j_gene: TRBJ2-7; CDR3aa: ASSVGQGTEQY
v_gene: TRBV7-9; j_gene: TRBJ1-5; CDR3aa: ASSLGVGQGQPQH
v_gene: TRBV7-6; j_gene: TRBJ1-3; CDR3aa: ASSLEVQGIVGNTIY
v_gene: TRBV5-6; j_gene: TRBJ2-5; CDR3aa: ASSLGDSGELYQETQY
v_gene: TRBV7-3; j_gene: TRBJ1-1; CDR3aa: ASSRLGGTEAF
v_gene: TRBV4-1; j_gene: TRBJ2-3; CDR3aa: ASSQDFSGDTQY
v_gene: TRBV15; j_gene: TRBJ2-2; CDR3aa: ATRLVGGGLVGELF
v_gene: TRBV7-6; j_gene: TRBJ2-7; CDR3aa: ASSLDIGQGAYEQY
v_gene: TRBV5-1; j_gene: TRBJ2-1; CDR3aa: ASSSWTSGGEQF
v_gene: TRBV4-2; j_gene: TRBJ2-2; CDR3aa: ASSQGYGDHTGELF
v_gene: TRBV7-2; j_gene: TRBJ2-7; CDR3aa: ASSLGTAALDEQY
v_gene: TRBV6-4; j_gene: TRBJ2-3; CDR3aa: ASSPGLPGPDTQY
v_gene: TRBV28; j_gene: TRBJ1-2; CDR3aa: ASTGANYGYT
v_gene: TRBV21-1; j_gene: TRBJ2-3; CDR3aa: ASSKWKRRGQGMFADTQY
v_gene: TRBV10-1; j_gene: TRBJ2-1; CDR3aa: ASTPQGIHNEQF
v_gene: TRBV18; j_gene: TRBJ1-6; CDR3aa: ASSLSGPINSPLH
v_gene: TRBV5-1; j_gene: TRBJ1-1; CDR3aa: ASSLVSLRDTEAF
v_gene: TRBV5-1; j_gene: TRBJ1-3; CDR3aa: ASSSTGAGNTIY